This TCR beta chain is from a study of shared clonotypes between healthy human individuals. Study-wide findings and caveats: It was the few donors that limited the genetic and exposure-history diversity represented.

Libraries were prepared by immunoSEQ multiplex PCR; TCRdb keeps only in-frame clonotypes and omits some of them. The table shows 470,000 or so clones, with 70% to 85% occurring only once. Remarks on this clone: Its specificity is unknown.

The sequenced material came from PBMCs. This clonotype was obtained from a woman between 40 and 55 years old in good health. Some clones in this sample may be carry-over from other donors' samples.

CDR3 residues: CASSSFTDTQYF. The CDR3 DNA reads TGTGCCAGCAGTTCTTTCACAGATACGCAGTATTTT. The rearrangement joins TRBV6-6 to TRBJ2-3, with D hard to call. V lost 4 bases to trimming and J lost 2 bases, with 4 bases between them. This CDR3 spans 12 amino acids. Germline CDR1 is MNHNY and CDR2 is SVGAGI (reference sequence).